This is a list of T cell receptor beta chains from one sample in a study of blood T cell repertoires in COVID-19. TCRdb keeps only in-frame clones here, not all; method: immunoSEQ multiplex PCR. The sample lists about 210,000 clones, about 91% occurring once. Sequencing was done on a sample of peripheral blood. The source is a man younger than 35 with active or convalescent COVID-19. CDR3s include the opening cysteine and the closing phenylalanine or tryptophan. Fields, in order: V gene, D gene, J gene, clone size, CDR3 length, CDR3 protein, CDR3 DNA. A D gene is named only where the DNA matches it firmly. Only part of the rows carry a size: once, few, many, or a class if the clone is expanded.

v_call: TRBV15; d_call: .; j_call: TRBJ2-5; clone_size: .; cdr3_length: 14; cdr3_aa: CATSTPGNQETQYF; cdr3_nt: TGTGCCACCAGCACGCCAGGGAACCAAGAGACCCAGTACTTC
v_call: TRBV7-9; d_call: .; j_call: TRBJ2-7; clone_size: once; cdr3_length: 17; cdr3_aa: CASSLSSGGFLSYEQYF; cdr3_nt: TGTGCCAGCAGCTTGTCGTCTGGCGGGTTCCTCTCCTACGAGCAGTACTTC
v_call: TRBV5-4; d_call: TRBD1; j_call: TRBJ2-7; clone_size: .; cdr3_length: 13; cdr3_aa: CASTRDRAFEQYF; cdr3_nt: TGTGCCAGCACCCGGGACAGGGCCTTCGAGCAGTACTTC
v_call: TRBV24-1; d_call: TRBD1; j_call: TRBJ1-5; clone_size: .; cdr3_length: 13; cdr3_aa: CATNEQGAKPQHF; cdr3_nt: TGTGCCACCAACGAACAGGGGGCAAAGCCCCAGCATTTT
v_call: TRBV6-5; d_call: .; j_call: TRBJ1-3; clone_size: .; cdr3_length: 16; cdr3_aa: CASSSSGEGSGNTIYF; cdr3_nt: TGTGCCAGCAGTTCCTCCGGAGAGGGTTCCGGAAACACCATATATTTT
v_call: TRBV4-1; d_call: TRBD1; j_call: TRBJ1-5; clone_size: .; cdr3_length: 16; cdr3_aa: CASSQDAGQRNQPQHF; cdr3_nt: TGCGCCAGCAGCCAAGACGCGGGACAGCGCAATCAGCCCCAGCATTTT
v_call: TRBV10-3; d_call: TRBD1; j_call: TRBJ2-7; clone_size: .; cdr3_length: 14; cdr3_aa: CAIRRQGDSYEQYF; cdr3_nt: TGTGCCATCAGGAGACAGGGAGACTCCTACGAGCAGTACTTC
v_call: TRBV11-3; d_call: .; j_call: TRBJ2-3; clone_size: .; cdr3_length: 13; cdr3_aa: CASSLNPGDTQYF; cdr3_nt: TGTGCCAGCAGCTTAAATCCGGGGGATACGCAGTATTTT
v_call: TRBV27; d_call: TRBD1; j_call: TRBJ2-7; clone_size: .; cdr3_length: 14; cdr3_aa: CASSFGQGGNEQYF; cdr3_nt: TGTGCCAGCAGTTTTGGACAGGGCGGCAACGAGCAGTACTTC
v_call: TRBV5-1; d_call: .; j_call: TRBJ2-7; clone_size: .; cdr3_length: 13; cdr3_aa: CASSSLTGTEQYF; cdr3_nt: TGCGCCAGCAGCTCCCTAACAGGGACCGAGCAGTACTTC
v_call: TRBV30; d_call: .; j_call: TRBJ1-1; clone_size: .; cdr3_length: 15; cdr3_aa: CAWSVLSGGKGEAFF; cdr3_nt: TGTGCCTGGAGTGTACTTTCGGGAGGTAAGGGAGAAGCTTTCTTT
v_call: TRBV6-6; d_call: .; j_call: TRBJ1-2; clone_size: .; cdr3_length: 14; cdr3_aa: CASSYSAGNYGYTF; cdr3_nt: TGTGCCAGCAGTTACTCAGCGGGGAACTATGGCTACACCTTC
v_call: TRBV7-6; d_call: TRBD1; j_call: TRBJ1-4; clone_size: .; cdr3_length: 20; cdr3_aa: CASSLLPTGGGQATNEKLFF; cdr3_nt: TGTGCCAGCAGCTTATTGCCTACAGGGGGCGGCCAGGCAACTAATGAAAAACTGTTTTTT
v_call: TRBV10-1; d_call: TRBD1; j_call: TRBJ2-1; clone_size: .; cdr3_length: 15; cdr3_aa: CASSESYRGKVEQFF; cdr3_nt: TGCGCCAGCAGTGAGTCGTACAGGGGAAAGGTTGAGCAGTTCTTC
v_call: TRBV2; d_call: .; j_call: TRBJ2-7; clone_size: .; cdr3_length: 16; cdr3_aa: CASITPTGPWFYEQYF; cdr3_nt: TGTGCCAGCATCACCCCGACAGGTCCTTGGTTCTACGAGCAGTACTTC
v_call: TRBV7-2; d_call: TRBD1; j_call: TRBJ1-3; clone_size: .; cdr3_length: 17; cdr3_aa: CASSLVPGQGSGNTIYF; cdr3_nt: TGTGCCAGCAGTTTAGTCCCGGGACAGGGATCAGGAAACACCATATATTTT
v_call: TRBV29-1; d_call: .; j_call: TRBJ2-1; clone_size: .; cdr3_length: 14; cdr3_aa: CSVEVHATYNEQFF; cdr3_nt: TGCAGCGTTGAAGTTCATGCTACCTACAATGAGCAGTTCTTC
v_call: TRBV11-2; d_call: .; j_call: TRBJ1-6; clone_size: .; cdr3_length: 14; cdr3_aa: CASSFWSAGSPLHF; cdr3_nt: TGTGCCAGCAGCTTTTGGTCCGCCGGGTCACCCCTCCACTTT
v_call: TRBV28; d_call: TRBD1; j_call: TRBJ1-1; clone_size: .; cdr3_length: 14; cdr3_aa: CASRPDRGVTEAFF; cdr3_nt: TGTGCCAGCAGACCGGACAGGGGCGTCACTGAAGCTTTCTTT
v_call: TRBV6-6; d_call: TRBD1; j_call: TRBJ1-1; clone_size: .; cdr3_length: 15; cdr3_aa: CASSTGQAGDTEAFF; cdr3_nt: TGTGCCAGCAGTACGGGACAGGCGGGTGACACTGAAGCTTTCTTT